The TCR beta chain under discussion was sequenced for a study of T cells in Graves' hyperthyroidism and ophthalmopathy. This CDR3 contains 15 residues. Trimming pared 4 bases from V and 2 bases from J, leaving 14 bases between. The germline V gene encodes CDR1 SGHAT and CDR2 FQNNGV. Inclusion characteristics of ophthalmopathy patients comprised a Clinical Activity Score of at least 3, a NOSPECS grade of at least 4, and duration under 3 months. General study points: Through a model of 13 V-J features, ophthalmopathy was separated from stable hyperthyroidism.

TCR beta CDR3 sequences were amplified from RNA transcripts. Primed by the HTBI set, a first-round RT-PCR was run on the TCR CDR3. TCRdb called the multiplex PCR reads again in MiXCR, with one record for every CDR3 protein. The sample lists over 250,000 distinct CDR3 sequences; 22% were seen once. As for this clonotype: What it binds is unknown.

The sequenced sample was blood. The TCR was taken from a man in his thirties or forties with Graves' ophthalmopathy. This chain joins TRBV11-2 and TRBJ1-1; D possibly corresponds to TRBD1 (5 bases). The DNA of the CDR3 is TGTGCCAGCAGCTCACTTGGGGCTGTTAACACTGAAGCTTTCTTT. Its translation: CASSSLGAVNTEAFF.